This is a list of T cell receptor beta chains from one sample in a study of STAT5B mutations in CD4+ large granular lymphocyte leukemia. Assay: immunoSEQ multiplex PCR; the TCRdb copy retains only in-frame clones and omits some. This table has more than 40,000 clones, 80% to 85% appearing once. The sequencing input was CD4+ T cells from blood buffy coats. The receptor set was obtained from a human donor in good health. Each CDR3 is given with its conserved first and last residue. The D gene is left open where the match is weak. Expanded clones get a size class; other rows say once, few or many, or leave the size out.

clone_size: .; d_call: TRBD1; v_call: TRBV4-1; j_call: TRBJ2-7; cdr3_aa: CASSRGQGAYEQYF; cdr3_nt: TGCGCCAGCAGCCGAGGACAGGGGGCCTACGAGCAGTACTTC
clone_size: .; d_call: .; v_call: TRBV6-5; j_call: TRBJ2-7; cdr3_aa: CASGDEWSSYEQYF; cdr3_nt: TGTGCCAGCGGAGATGAGTGGAGTTCCTACGAGCAGTACTTC
clone_size: .; d_call: .; v_call: TRBV29-1; j_call: TRBJ1-6; cdr3_aa: CSVFSSYNSPLHF; cdr3_nt: TGCAGCGTTTTCAGCTCCTATAATTCACCCCTCCACTTT
clone_size: .; d_call: TRBD2; v_call: TRBV5-4; j_call: TRBJ2-7; cdr3_aa: CASSSRLAGPYEQYF; cdr3_nt: TGTGCCAGCAGCTCCCGGCTAGCGGGCCCCTACGAGCAGTACTTC
clone_size: .; d_call: .; v_call: TRBV14; j_call: TRBJ1-1; cdr3_aa: CASSAGPRLSEAFF; cdr3_nt: TGTGCCAGCAGTGCGGGCCCCCGATTGTCTGAAGCTTTCTTT
clone_size: .; d_call: TRBD2; v_call: TRBV4-1; j_call: TRBJ2-3; cdr3_aa: CASSHGLGRSTDTQYF; cdr3_nt: TGCGCCAGCAGCCATGGACTAGGAAGGTCGACAGATACGCAGTATTTT
clone_size: .; d_call: .; v_call: TRBV11-2; j_call: TRBJ2-3; cdr3_aa: CAIPAPSAPDTQYF; cdr3_nt: TGTGCCATTCCAGCTCCCAGCGCACCAGATACGCAGTATTTT
clone_size: .; d_call: .; v_call: TRBV11-3; j_call: TRBJ1-6; cdr3_aa: CASSWEGNNSPLHF; cdr3_nt: TGTGCCAGCAGCTGGGAGGGAAATAATTCACCCCTCCACTTT
clone_size: .; d_call: TRBD2; v_call: TRBV6-5; j_call: TRBJ2-1; cdr3_aa: CASSYRTSGRKNEQFF; cdr3_nt: TGTGCCAGCAGTTACAGGACTAGCGGGAGGAAAAATGAGCAGTTCTTC
clone_size: .; d_call: .; v_call: TRBV30; j_call: TRBJ1-3; cdr3_aa: CAWTKLGVGGNTIYF; cdr3_nt: TGTGCCTGGACTAAACTAGGGGTTGGTGGGAACACCATATATTTT
clone_size: .; d_call: .; v_call: TRBV9; j_call: TRBJ1-6; cdr3_aa: CASSVEVGVNNSPLHF; cdr3_nt: TGTGCCAGCAGCGTAGAGGTCGGGGTCAATAATTCACCCCTCCACTTT
clone_size: .; d_call: .; v_call: TRBV29-1; j_call: TRBJ2-1; cdr3_aa: CSVSLNNEQFF; cdr3_nt: TGCAGCGTTTCACTCAACAATGAGCAGTTCTTC
clone_size: .; d_call: .; v_call: TRBV4-2; j_call: TRBJ1-2; cdr3_aa: CASSQDLKAAYGYTF; cdr3_nt: TGTGCCAGCAGCCAAGATCTTAAGGCGGCCTATGGCTACACCTTC
clone_size: .; d_call: TRBD2; v_call: TRBV11-3; j_call: TRBJ2-7; cdr3_aa: CASSLHSGVSYEQYF; cdr3_nt: TGTGCCAGCAGCTTACATAGCGGGGTCTCCTACGAGCAGTACTTC
clone_size: .; d_call: .; v_call: TRBV15; j_call: TRBJ1-5; cdr3_aa: CATSRDRRNQPQHF; cdr3_nt: TGTGCCACCAGCAGAGATCGACGGAATCAGCCCCAGCATTTT
clone_size: .; d_call: .; v_call: TRBV5-1; j_call: TRBJ1-2; cdr3_aa: CASSRGFTNYGYTF; cdr3_nt: TGCGCCAGCAGCAGAGGTTTCACTAACTATGGCTACACCTTC
clone_size: .; d_call: .; v_call: TRBV29-1; j_call: TRBJ2-7; cdr3_aa: CSVARGYEQYF; cdr3_nt: TGCAGCGTTGCGAGGGGCTACGAGCAGTACTTC
clone_size: .; d_call: .; v_call: TRBV7-9; j_call: TRBJ2-7; cdr3_aa: CASGQHLEQYF; cdr3_nt: TGTGCCAGCGGACAGCATCTGGAGCAGTACTTC
clone_size: .; d_call: .; v_call: TRBV6-1; j_call: TRBJ2-5; cdr3_aa: CASHRTVRQETQYF; cdr3_nt: TGTGCCAGCCACAGGACGGTACGACAAGAGACCCAGTACTTC
clone_size: .; d_call: .; v_call: TRBV5-6; j_call: TRBJ2-2; cdr3_aa: CASSLPHRVGYTGELFF; cdr3_nt: TGTGCCAGCAGCCTGCCCCACAGGGTGGGATACACCGGGGAGCTGTTTTTT
clone_size: .; d_call: .; v_call: TRBV27; j_call: TRBJ2-7; cdr3_aa: CASSASAVTYEQYF; cdr3_nt: TGTGCCAGCAGTGCCTCCGCGGTTACCTACGAGCAGTACTTC
clone_size: .; d_call: TRBD1; v_call: TRBV2; j_call: TRBJ2-5; cdr3_aa: CASSGGQGARETQYF; cdr3_nt: TGTGCCAGCAGTGGGGGACAGGGGGCAAGAGAGACCCAGTACTTC
clone_size: few; d_call: .; v_call: TRBV9; j_call: TRBJ1-2; cdr3_aa: CASSSGNYYGYTF; cdr3_nt: TGTGCCAGCAGCTCCGGGAATTACTATGGCTACACCTTC
clone_size: .; d_call: .; v_call: TRBV14; j_call: TRBJ1-1; cdr3_aa: CASSQEHRAFF; cdr3_nt: TGTGCCAGCAGCCAGGAACACCGAGCTTTCTTT
clone_size: .; d_call: .; v_call: TRBV6-5; j_call: TRBJ2-5; cdr3_aa: CASSYSGGSEETQYF; cdr3_nt: TGTGCCAGCAGTTACTCAGGGGGGAGTGAAGAGACCCAGTACTTC
clone_size: .; d_call: .; v_call: TRBV6-6; j_call: TRBJ1-1; cdr3_aa: CASSYSIGVDTEAFF; cdr3_nt: TGTGCCAGCAGTTACTCGATAGGAGTTGACACTGAAGCTTTCTTT
clone_size: .; d_call: .; v_call: TRBV2; j_call: TRBJ2-3; cdr3_aa: CASSDVDSTDTQYF; cdr3_nt: TGTGCCAGCAGTGATGTCGATAGCACAGATACGCAGTATTTT
clone_size: once; d_call: .; v_call: TRBV5-6; j_call: TRBJ1-3; cdr3_aa: CASSLVVSSGNTIYF; cdr3_nt: TGTGCCAGCAGCTTGGTAGTTAGCTCTGGAAACACCATATATTTT
clone_size: .; d_call: .; v_call: TRBV28; j_call: TRBJ1-4; cdr3_aa: CASRNGGTNEKLFF; cdr3_nt: TGTGCCAGCAGGAATGGGGGAACTAATGAAAAACTGTTTTTT
clone_size: once; d_call: .; v_call: TRBV29-1; j_call: TRBJ2-4; cdr3_aa: CSVVSGLAKQAKNIQYF; cdr3_nt: TGCAGCGTTGTGTCTGGTTTGGCCAAACAAGCCAAAAACATTCAGTACTTC
clone_size: .; d_call: .; v_call: TRBV9; j_call: TRBJ1-1; cdr3_aa: CASSVAPTAVTEAFF; cdr3_nt: TGTGCCAGCAGCGTTGCCCCGACGGCTGTGACTGAAGCTTTCTTT
clone_size: .; d_call: .; v_call: TRBV28; j_call: TRBJ1-2; cdr3_aa: CASSPGGTHYGYTF; cdr3_nt: TGTGCCAGCAGTCCGGGCGGGACACACTATGGCTACACCTTC
clone_size: .; d_call: .; v_call: TRBV21-1; j_call: TRBJ2-7; cdr3_aa: CASSKKGPGQVFYEQYF; cdr3_nt: TGTGCCAGCAGCAAAAAGGGGCCGGGACAGGTGTTCTACGAGCAGTACTTC
clone_size: .; d_call: .; v_call: TRBV9; j_call: TRBJ2-3; cdr3_aa: CASSVARTSDTQYF; cdr3_nt: TGTGCCAGCAGCGTGGCCCGGACTTCAGATACGCAGTATTTT
clone_size: .; d_call: .; v_call: TRBV6-1; j_call: TRBJ2-1; cdr3_aa: CASSETGEFDEQFF; cdr3_nt: TGTGCCAGCAGTGAAACAGGCGAGTTCGATGAGCAGTTCTTC
clone_size: .; d_call: .; v_call: TRBV11-2; j_call: TRBJ1-2; cdr3_aa: CASRKVQENYGYTF; cdr3_nt: TGTGCCAGCAGAAAAGTACAGGAAAACTATGGCTACACCTTC
clone_size: once; d_call: .; v_call: TRBV5-1; j_call: TRBJ1-5; cdr3_aa: CASSPDSLSNQPQHF; cdr3_nt: TGCGCCAGCAGCCCGGACAGTCTAAGCAATCAGCCCCAGCATTTT
clone_size: once; d_call: TRBD1; v_call: TRBV7-9; j_call: TRBJ1-2; cdr3_aa: CASSLGGTGGRRYGYTF; cdr3_nt: TGTGCCAGCAGCTTAGGGGGGACAGGTGGCCGACGTTATGGCTACACCTTC
clone_size: .; d_call: .; v_call: TRBV4-2; j_call: TRBJ2-7; cdr3_aa: CASSHSPGPYEQYF; cdr3_nt: TGTGCCAGCAGCCATAGCCCGGGGCCCTACGAGCAGTACTTC
clone_size: once; d_call: .; v_call: TRBV6-5; j_call: TRBJ1-1; cdr3_aa: CASSYSQKMNTEAFF; cdr3_nt: TGTGCCAGCAGTTACAGCCAGAAGATGAACACTGAAGCTTTCTTT
clone_size: .; d_call: TRBD1; v_call: TRBV6-1; j_call: TRBJ1-4; cdr3_aa: CASSEGLGTGNEKLFF; cdr3_nt: TGTGCCAGCAGTGAGGGTTTAGGGACAGGGAATGAAAAACTGTTTTTT
clone_size: .; d_call: .; v_call: TRBV11-3; j_call: TRBJ2-3; cdr3_aa: CASSWYSLTDTQYF; cdr3_nt: TGTGCCAGCAGTTGGTACTCTCTCACAGATACGCAGTATTTT
clone_size: .; d_call: TRBD1; v_call: TRBV2; j_call: TRBJ1-4; cdr3_aa: CASARQGKNEKLFF; cdr3_nt: TGTGCCAGCGCCCGACAGGGAAAAAATGAAAAACTGTTTTTT
clone_size: .; d_call: TRBD2; v_call: TRBV5-1; j_call: TRBJ2-5; cdr3_aa: CASSPGLAETQYF; cdr3_nt: TGCGCCAGCAGCCCCGGACTAGCGGAGACCCAGTACTTC
clone_size: few; d_call: .; v_call: TRBV30; j_call: TRBJ2-5; cdr3_aa: CAWSVQGRETQYF; cdr3_nt: TGTGCCTGGAGTGTACAGGGACGGGAGACCCAGTACTTC
clone_size: .; d_call: .; v_call: TRBV7-9; j_call: TRBJ1-3; cdr3_aa: CASSLKGNTIYF; cdr3_nt: TGTGCCAGCAGCTTAAAGGGAAACACCATATATTTT
clone_size: .; d_call: .; v_call: TRBV2; j_call: TRBJ2-1; cdr3_aa: CASSTGTSSNNEQFF; cdr3_nt: TGTGCCAGCAGTACCGGGACGTCCTCCAACAATGAGCAGTTCTTC
clone_size: .; d_call: .; v_call: TRBV6-6; j_call: TRBJ1-5; cdr3_aa: CASSYGRVQGQPQHF; cdr3_nt: TGTGCCAGCAGTTACGGCAGGGTGCAGGGACAGCCCCAGCATTTT
clone_size: .; d_call: .; v_call: TRBV19; j_call: TRBJ2-3; cdr3_aa: CASSTGPASVTQYF; cdr3_nt: TGTGCCAGTAGCACCGGGCCTGCTAGTGTTACGCAGTATTTT
clone_size: .; d_call: TRBD2; v_call: TRBV6-1; j_call: TRBJ2-7; cdr3_aa: CASSAGTSSREQYF; cdr3_nt: TGTGCCAGCAGCGCCGGGACTAGCTCCCGGGAGCAGTACTTC
clone_size: .; d_call: .; v_call: TRBV15; j_call: TRBJ2-7; cdr3_aa: CATSRDPTGRDEQYF; cdr3_nt: TGTGCCACCAGCAGAGATCCAACAGGGCGGGACGAGCAGTACTTC